This TCR beta chain was sequenced during a study of blood T cells in healthy people across ages (dated by TCRdb to the mid-2010s). About the investigation overall: Template switching captured roughly one uniquely barcoded TCR beta cDNA molecule per two T cells in model experiments. Age-related changes in TCR beta repertoire diversity were measured in the study by deep sequencing normalized with unique cDNA molecular identifiers. The donors were split into four age groups: young (average around 17 years), middle-aged (39), aged (roughly 60) and long-lived (over 80). Donors of different ages were randomly distributed across sequencing lanes to avoid experimental bias. For two donors (one aged 18 to 30 and one aged 80 or older), the study analyzed two additional independent replicas of 1 million unique cDNA reads from the same blood draw. Summary of the overall study and its limitations: Estimates of total diversity based on one million sequenced T cells were considered lower bounds and underestimates. Since profiling was done on bulk unsorted PBMCs, naive and antigen-experienced compartments could not be conclusively compared. The percentage of naive T cells measured by flow cytometry correlated strongly with observed TCR beta diversity. As age increased, observed TCR beta diversity per million T cells dropped in a roughly linear way, and a significant reduction was already evident by age 40. The CMV infection status of donors was not known, potentially confounding age-related changes in expanded clonotypes. Compared with the aged group, more naive CD4+ T cells, fewer expanded clones and increased TCR diversity were shown by the long-lived group, suggesting age selection.

For this clonotype: No antigen is known for it. Base qualities are not recorded, but no much larger clone differs from it by a single base.

The germline V gene gives CDR1 as SGHTA and CDR2 as FQGTGA. The CDR3 runs 13 residues from the cysteine to the phenylalanine. This entry keeps only the CDR3 DNA: 39 bases, framed from base 1. The junction shows trimming of 4 bases on V and 9 bases on J, plus 13 bases between the germline ends. Library creation used 5' RACE. A second PCR of roughly 6 to 11 cycles was run with a J-beta primer mix and a sample-barcoded 5' primer. A template-switch 5' adaptor carrying 12 random nucleotides introduced a unique molecular identifier onto each TCR beta cDNA molecule. Each sample yielded at least 2.5 million CDR3-containing paired-end reads. First-strand cDNA synthesis was performed from all RNA using the Mint cDNA synthesis kit, with priming by a TRBC-specific oligonucleotide. Following uracil-DNA glycosylase treatment, all cDNA underwent a first 18-cycle PCR with the universal primers M1SS and BC2_uni_R. On the authors' methods: Each sample was normalized by randomly selecting 1 million high-quality reads, each carrying a distinct molecular identifier. Instead of being binned into consensus sequences, reads with shared molecular identifiers were discarded. MiTCR, set to a Q25 quality threshold and the strictest error-elimination algorithm, was used for CDR3 identification, clonotype clustering and error correction. A nonparametric unseen species model with Euler transformation was used to estimate lower-bound total TCR beta diversity. TCRdb ran its own pipeline on the public reads, namely fastp trimming at Q25 and MiXCR clone calling, and kept in-frame beta chains. Rows are combined by CDR3 protein, so each entry shows the most common genes and DNA. TCRdb's processing, not the study's, gives the V and J calls here. Within this sample are over 1,500,000 distinct CDR3 sequences, with about 39% of them counted one time only. The ten biggest clones cover 23% of the sample.

The donors were roughly 40 Caucasian individuals from Russia, aged roughly 6 to 100 years, who were systemically healthy. Each donor gave ten milliliters of peripheral blood, collected into EDTA-treated Vacutainer tubes. Ficoll-Paque density-gradient centrifugation was used to isolate PBMCs, with at least 7 million per sample. Total RNA, at least 6 micrograms per sample, was extracted from PBMCs with Trizol reagent. For every donor, an aliquot of PBMCs went through flow cytometry to measure the percentages of naive CD45RAhigh/CD27high T cells. This chain is built from TRBV7-3 and TRBJ2-1; the D gene identity is not certain. The receptor was derived from a human donor in good health. Sequenced material: blood. The CDR3: CASSSQPDTEQFF. The bases read TGTGCCAGCAGCTCGCAACCCGACACTGAGCAGTTCTTC.